Shown below are 18 T cell receptor beta chains from a single sample sequenced in a study of blood T cell repertoires in COVID-19. Sequencing used immunoSEQ multiplex PCR; TCRdb keeps in-frame clones, though not all of them. This table holds roughly 190,000 clones, roughly 85% found once. Sequenced: peripheral blood. Receptors were obtained from a man between 60 and 75 years old with active or convalescent COVID-19.

The chain recombines TRBV7-2 with TRBJ2-7, with 9 bases matching TRBD2. The CDR3 contains 15 residues. In germline, CDR1 is SGHTA, CDR2 FQGNSA. With V trimmed by 0 bases and J by 3 bases, 3 bases remained unmatched. The CDR3 DNA is TGTGCCAGCAGCTTAGCGTGGCGGGGGGGCTACGAGCAGTACTTC. As protein: CASSLAWRGGYEQYF.

The chain links TRBV18 to TRBJ1-2; 10 nucleotides line up with TRBD1. CDR3 length: 14 residues. V lost 6 bases and J lost 14; bases outside the gene matches: 15. In germline, CDR1 is KGHSH, CDR2 LQKENI. The CDR3 DNA reads as TGTGCCAGCTCGCAAGGGACAGGGGAAATGTCGGATACCTTC. As protein: CASSQGTGEMSDTF.

The chain couples TRBV21-1 to TRBJ2-7; no check of the table's D call, TRBD1, against the DNA was made. TRBV21-1 is marked as a pseudogene. This CDR3 comprises 16 residues. This CDR3 is CASSKADRGRSYEQYF. CDR3 DNA sequence: TGTGCCAGCAGCAAAGCGGACAGGGGGCGTTCCTACGAGCAGTACTTC.

This clone was seen once. The junction departs from the called germline gene at one end, perhaps through a read error. The V call is TRBV3-1 (or the pseudogene TRBV3-2), the J call TRBJ2-5; 13 bases line up with TRBD2. The germline CDR1 and CDR2 sequences are LGHDT and YNNKEL (reference sequence). The CDR3 length is 16 residues. The CDR3 coding sequence is TGTGCCAGCACCCAAGGGGGACTAGCGGGGAGAGAGACCCAGTACTTC. It yields the protein CASTQGGLAGRETQYF.

The chain recombines TRBV11-1 with TRBJ2-1; TRBD1 matches 9 bases. CDR1 SGHAT and CDR2 FQDESV come from the germline V gene (reference sequence). The CDR3 extends over 16 amino acids. The ends lost 4 bases at V and 6 bases at J; junction bases unmatched: 10. The CDR3: CASSYRATGGFNEQFF. The CDR3 region has the DNA TGTGCCAGCAGCTACCGCGCAACAGGGGGCTTCAATGAGCAGTTCTTC. Full variable domain (outside the CDR3, taken from reference TRBV11-1 and TRBJ2-1): EAEVAQSPRYKITEKSQAVAFWCDPISGHATLYWYRQILGQGPELLVQFQDESVVDDSQLPKDRFSAERLKGVDSTLKIQPAELGDSAMYLCASSYRATGGFNEQFFGPGTRLTVL.

The chain has TRBV7-3 and TRBJ2-1; 14 bases line up with TRBD2. Per the germline V gene, CDR1 is SGHTA and CDR2 is FQGTGA. V dropped 5 bases and J dropped 0; count of bases not matched to a gene: 6. The length of the CDR3 is 18 residues. The CDR3 nucleotides are TGTGCCAGCAGCAAAGGGACTAGCGGGGGCCTCTCCTACAATGAGCAGTTCTTC. As protein: CASSKGTSGGLSYNEQFF.

This chain links TRBV10-3 with TRBJ2-3, with D perhaps matching TRBD2 (7 bases). CDR1 and CDR2 from the germline V gene are ENHRY and SYGVKD. Trimming took off 8 bases at V and 6 bases at J, with 9 bases between the two ends. This CDR3 is built from 11 residues. CDR3 in DNA: TGTGCCATCCGGGGGGCCGATACGCAGTATTTT. Amino acid sequence: CAIRGADTQYF.

V and J are TRBV5-1 and TRBJ2-5; 13 positions match TRBD2. Germline assignment: CDR1 SGHRS and CDR2 YFSETQ. V lost 4 bases, J lost 6 bases, and 12 bases stayed unmatched. CDR3 length: 17 amino acids. The CDR3 spells CASSPRTSGGPGKTQYF. The CDR3 nucleotides are TGCGCCAGCAGCCCTAGGACTAGCGGGGGCCCCGGAAAGACCCAGTACTTC.

The V and J genes are TRBV7-6 and TRBJ2-5; 12 nucleotides match TRBD2. In germline, CDR1 is SGHVS, CDR2 FNYEAQ. This CDR3 has 20 amino acids. J gave up 0 bases and V 1 base, and 12 bases lay outside the gene matches. CDR3 DNA sequence: TGTGCCAGCAGCTTAGGGCCAACTCCCGCTAGCGGGGGGGACCAAGAGACCCAGTACTTC. Translating it yields CASSLGPTPASGGDQETQYF.

CDR3 in amino acids: CASSLDNYRRNTF. The CDR3 nucleotides are TGTGCCAGCAGCTTAGACAATTACAGACGCAACACCTTC. The V and J genes are TRBV7-9 and TRBJ1-2; D remains ambiguous. The V end lost 1 base, the J end lost 12 bases, and 15 bases lay between the germline ends. The CDR3 contains 13 residues. Looked up from germline, CDR1 is SEHNR and CDR2 is FQNEAQ (reference sequence). The full variable domain, in which reference TRBV7-9 and TRBJ1-2 provide the parts outside the CDR3, is DTGVSQNPRHKITKRGQNVTFRCDPISEHNRLYWYRQTLGQGPEFLTYFQNEAQLEKSRLLSDRFSAERPKGSFSTLEIQRTEQGDSAMYLCASSLDNYRRNTFGSGTRLTVV.

This clone appeared a single time. CDR3 amino acids: CASSQGGLALYEQYF. The CDR3 nucleotides are TGCGCCAGCAGCCAGGGGGGACTAGCGCTCTACGAGCAGTACTTC. The chain uses TRBV4-1 and TRBJ2-7; 10 nucleotides line up with TRBD2. This CDR3 is 15 amino acids long. V was pared by 3 bases and J by 3 bases, with 5 bases of the junction left unmatched. Germline assignment: CDR1 MGHRA and CDR2 YSYEKL.

The chain has TRBV6-1 and TRBJ1-2; D is perhaps TRBD1 (6 bases). There are 14 residues in the CDR3. Germline assignment: CDR1 MNHNS and CDR2 SASEGT. V was cut by 5 bases and J by 5 bases, with 15 bases left in between. The CDR3 loop is CASSHNRDNYGYTF. The CDR3 nucleotides are TGTGCCAGCAGTCACAACAGGGACAATTATGGCTACACCTTC.

The rearrangement uses TRBV4-1 and TRBJ1-6; no clear D gene. The V gene lost 6 bases and the J gene lost 5 bases, with 11 bases spanning the gap. The V gene's germline CDR1 is MGHRA and CDR2 YSYEKL. The CDR3 sequence is 14 residues long. The CDR3 spells CASSKPPNNSPLHF. The CDR3 DNA is TGCGCCAGCAGTAAACCACCTAATAATTCACCCCTCCACTTT.

The chain couples TRBV5-1 to TRBJ1-2; 9 nucleotides match TRBD1. The CDR3 runs to 14 residues. Germline trimming cut 5 bases from V and 8 bases from J; bases unmatched to any gene: 10. Germline CDR1 and CDR2: SGHRS and YFSETQ. The CDR3 spells CASSLTTGGRGYTF. Written as DNA, the CDR3 is TGCGCCAGCAGTTTGACCACAGGGGGCAGAGGCTACACCTTC. Supplemented by reference TRBV5-1 and TRBJ1-2, the full variable domain reads KAGVTQTPRYLIKTRGQQVTLSCSPISGHRSVSWYQQTPGQGLQFLFEYFSETQRNKGNFPGRFSGRQFSNSRSEMNVSTLELGDSALYLCASSLTTGGRGYTFGSGTRLTVV.

The rearrangement links TRBV7-3 to TRBJ2-7; 8 bases agree with TRBD2. Germline V lookup: CDR1 SGHTA, CDR2 FQGTGA. V lost 1 base to trimming and J lost 2 bases; unmatched junction nucleotides: 4. This CDR3 is 15 amino acids long. As DNA, the CDR3 is TGTGCCAGCAGCTTAAGCGGGGGGTCGCCCTACGAGCAGTACTTC. Residues: CASSLSGGSPYEQYF.

The chain links TRBV7-2 to TRBJ2-1; 8 bases are shared with TRBD2. The CDR3 sequence is 15 residues long. With V trimmed by 5 bases and J by 6 bases, 9 bases remained unmatched. Germline V lookup: CDR1 SGHTA, CDR2 FQGNSA. The chain's CDR3 is CASSPRASGSNEQFF. CDR3 DNA: TGTGCCAGCAGCCCCCGAGCTAGCGGGTCCAATGAGCAGTTCTTC.

The genes are TRBV19 and TRBJ1-4, with 12 bases matching TRBD1. CDR1 is LNHDA and CDR2 is SQIVND in the germline V gene (reference sequence). The CDR3 extends over 17 amino acids. Losses at the gene ends were 0 bases for V and 8 bases for J; bases not matched to a gene: 7. The CDR3, as DNA: TGTGCCAGTAGTATAGATGCCGGGACAGGGGGCGACGAAAAACTGTTTTTT. This codes for CASSIDAGTGGDEKLFF.

The chain recombines TRBV30 with TRBJ1-2; D gene uncertain. Trimming stripped 2 bases from V and 2 bases from J, with 9 bases between. The CDR3 runs 13 residues. The V gene's germline CDR1 is GTSNPN and CDR2 SVGIG (reference sequence). The CDR3 DNA reads TGTGCCTGGAGTTCGGGGTACAACTATGGCTACACCTTC. It codes for CAWSSGYNYGYTF.